These T cell receptor beta chains were read from a single sample in a study of cytomegalovirus exposure and HLA in healthy donors. The table came from immunoSEQ multiplex PCR; TCRdb's copy has only in-frame clones and leaves some out. The table records 150,000 to 180,000 clones, over 75% of them present only once. The sequencing sample was made of PBMCs. The source of these receptors is a woman in her thirties or forties in good health and CMV-seropositive. Each CDR3 is given with its conserved first and last residue. A D gene is named only where the DNA matches it firmly. Not all rows give a size; the values are once, few, many and, for expanded clones, a class.

d_call: NA
clone_size: NA
v_call: TRBV5-1
j_call: TRBJ1-3
cdr3_length: 14
cdr3_aa: CASSPDTSGNTIYF

d_call: NA
clone_size: NA
v_call: TRBV27
j_call: TRBJ1-2
cdr3_length: 12
cdr3_aa: CASSPTGYGYTF

d_call: TRBD2
clone_size: NA
v_call: TRBV6-5
j_call: TRBJ2-3
cdr3_length: 14
cdr3_aa: CASSPGGSTDTQYF

d_call: TRBD1
clone_size: once
v_call: TRBV6-1
j_call: TRBJ1-4
cdr3_length: 15
cdr3_aa: CASTNFGTGSEKLFF

d_call: TRBD1
clone_size: NA
v_call: TRBV5-1
j_call: TRBJ2-3
cdr3_length: 16
cdr3_aa: CASSAGQGGSTDTQYF

d_call: TRBD2
clone_size: NA
v_call: TRBV11-3
j_call: TRBJ2-5
cdr3_length: 17
cdr3_aa: CASSLSLAGGGQETQYF

d_call: NA
clone_size: NA
v_call: TRBV19
j_call: TRBJ2-1
cdr3_length: 15
cdr3_aa: CASSILTGSVNEQFF

d_call: TRBD2
clone_size: NA
v_call: TRBV5-1
j_call: TRBJ2-1
cdr3_length: 14
cdr3_aa: CASSLAGLDNEQFF

d_call: NA
clone_size: NA
v_call: TRBV29-1
j_call: TRBJ1-1
cdr3_length: 15
cdr3_aa: CSVTGPAHRNTEAFF

d_call: NA
clone_size: few
v_call: TRBV5-8
j_call: TRBJ2-1
cdr3_length: 13
cdr3_aa: CASSLAGRGPEFF

d_call: TRBD2
clone_size: NA
v_call: TRBV19
j_call: TRBJ2-7
cdr3_length: 16
cdr3_aa: CASSTPGLAGIYEQYF

d_call: TRBD2
clone_size: NA
v_call: TRBV11-2
j_call: TRBJ2-5
cdr3_length: 18
cdr3_aa: CASSLRLSGLAGFETQYF

d_call: NA
clone_size: NA
v_call: TRBV7-9
j_call: TRBJ2-7
cdr3_length: 12
cdr3_aa: CSSSLGVYEQYF

d_call: NA
clone_size: NA
v_call: TRBV27
j_call: TRBJ1-5
cdr3_length: 15
cdr3_aa: CASSLSGGSNQPQHF

d_call: NA
clone_size: NA
v_call: TRBV12-5
j_call: TRBJ2-1
cdr3_length: 13
cdr3_aa: CASGLSVINEQFF

d_call: NA
clone_size: few
v_call: TRBV5-1
j_call: TRBJ1-4
cdr3_length: 12
cdr3_aa: CASSLRGEKLFF

d_call: TRBD2
clone_size: NA
v_call: TRBV7-6
j_call: TRBJ2-5
cdr3_length: 16
cdr3_aa: CASSLVGGLAEETQYF

d_call: TRBD1
clone_size: few
v_call: TRBV2
j_call: TRBJ1-1
cdr3_length: 14
cdr3_aa: CASTPRTGVTEAFF

d_call: NA
clone_size: NA
v_call: TRBV27
j_call: TRBJ2-1
cdr3_length: 15
cdr3_aa: CASSFRADYHNEQFF

d_call: TRBD1
clone_size: NA
v_call: TRBV27
j_call: TRBJ2-7
cdr3_length: 17
cdr3_aa: CASSLAPGDRSPYEQYF

d_call: NA
clone_size: NA
v_call: TRBV7-9
j_call: TRBJ2-5
cdr3_length: 18
cdr3_aa: CASSPRTVFSGYQETQYF

d_call: NA
clone_size: once
v_call: TRBV30
j_call: TRBJ2-7
cdr3_length: 12
cdr3_aa: CAWTKPGYEQYF

d_call: NA
clone_size: NA
v_call: TRBV15
j_call: TRBJ2-7
cdr3_length: 17
cdr3_aa: CATSRDLVPEGRHEQYF

d_call: NA
clone_size: NA
v_call: TRBV7-6
j_call: TRBJ1-5
cdr3_length: 13
cdr3_aa: CASSLSGNQPQHF

d_call: TRBD2
clone_size: NA
v_call: TRBV5-1
j_call: TRBJ2-3
cdr3_length: 16
cdr3_aa: CASSLGLAGAGDTQYF

d_call: TRBD1
clone_size: NA
v_call: TRBV27
j_call: TRBJ2-1
cdr3_length: 16
cdr3_aa: CASSPFGQGSYNEQFF

d_call: NA
clone_size: once
v_call: TRBV15
j_call: TRBJ2-3
cdr3_length: 14
cdr3_aa: CATSRERGTDTQYF

d_call: NA
clone_size: NA
v_call: TRBV9
j_call: TRBJ1-1
cdr3_length: 16
cdr3_aa: CASSVNDGRGNTEAFF

d_call: NA
clone_size: few
v_call: TRBV18
j_call: TRBJ2-7
cdr3_length: 13
cdr3_aa: CASSPPAAREQYF

d_call: TRBD2
clone_size: NA
v_call: TRBV5-4
j_call: TRBJ2-7
cdr3_length: 15
cdr3_aa: CASSLPGRAVYEQYF

d_call: TRBD2
clone_size: NA
v_call: TRBV7-9
j_call: TRBJ2-3
cdr3_length: 17
cdr3_aa: CASSLGLAGVSTDTQYF

d_call: NA
clone_size: NA
v_call: TRBV11-2
j_call: TRBJ2-7
cdr3_length: 12
cdr3_aa: CASSLIEYEQYF

d_call: TRBD2
clone_size: once
v_call: TRBV25-1
j_call: TRBJ2-3
cdr3_length: 13
cdr3_aa: CASSSLAGGLQYF

d_call: TRBD1
clone_size: once
v_call: TRBV5-5
j_call: TRBJ2-7
cdr3_length: 16
cdr3_aa: CASSLTGTGPWGEQYF

d_call: TRBD1
clone_size: NA
v_call: TRBV5-1
j_call: TRBJ1-1
cdr3_length: 15
cdr3_aa: CASSLATGELTEAFF

d_call: NA
clone_size: NA
v_call: TRBV19
j_call: TRBJ1-2
cdr3_length: 13
cdr3_aa: CASSFTAGYGYTF

d_call: NA
clone_size: NA
v_call: TRBV5-1
j_call: TRBJ2-6
cdr3_length: 17
cdr3_aa: CASSLTSGNSGANVLTF

d_call: TRBD1
clone_size: NA
v_call: TRBV30
j_call: TRBJ1-5
cdr3_length: 13
cdr3_aa: CAWSEQGGRPQHF

d_call: TRBD2
clone_size: NA
v_call: TRBV5-1
j_call: TRBJ2-5
cdr3_length: 16
cdr3_aa: CASSLISASGKETQYF

d_call: NA
clone_size: once
v_call: TRBV6-1
j_call: TRBJ2-7
cdr3_length: 13
cdr3_aa: CASLGTTTYEQYF

d_call: NA
clone_size: NA
v_call: TRBV30
j_call: TRBJ2-7
cdr3_length: 12
cdr3_aa: CAWTGSSYEQYF

d_call: TRBD1
clone_size: NA
v_call: TRBV6-5
j_call: TRBJ1-5
cdr3_length: 14
cdr3_aa: CASRGTGTNQPQHF

d_call: TRBD1
clone_size: NA
v_call: TRBV2
j_call: TRBJ2-7
cdr3_length: 15
cdr3_aa: CASRHDRGPTYEQYF

d_call: TRBD1
clone_size: NA
v_call: TRBV28
j_call: TRBJ1-5
cdr3_length: 15
cdr3_aa: CASSRQGESNQPQHF

d_call: NA
clone_size: NA
v_call: TRBV6-6
j_call: TRBJ2-2
cdr3_length: 15
cdr3_aa: CASSKWTGDTGELFF

d_call: TRBD2
clone_size: NA
v_call: TRBV5-4
j_call: TRBJ2-3
cdr3_length: 16
cdr3_aa: CASSLGTSGSTDTQYF

d_call: TRBD1
clone_size: few
v_call: TRBV5-1
j_call: TRBJ2-5
cdr3_length: 16
cdr3_aa: CASSQTGGWDVETQYF

d_call: TRBD2
clone_size: NA
v_call: TRBV5-1
j_call: TRBJ2-1
cdr3_length: 14
cdr3_aa: CASSELAGTNEQFF

d_call: NA
clone_size: NA
v_call: TRBV11-3
j_call: TRBJ2-7
cdr3_length: 17
cdr3_aa: CASSFSYGGTVVDEQYF

d_call: TRBD1
clone_size: once
v_call: TRBV30
j_call: TRBJ1-2
cdr3_length: 14
cdr3_aa: CAWSVGTGGDGYTF

d_call: NA
clone_size: NA
v_call: TRBV7-9
j_call: TRBJ2-3
cdr3_length: 11
cdr3_aa: CASSQTDTQYF

d_call: TRBD1
clone_size: few
v_call: TRBV19
j_call: TRBJ1-2
cdr3_length: 16
cdr3_aa: CASSIARGQGNYGYTF

d_call: TRBD2
clone_size: NA
v_call: TRBV18
j_call: TRBJ2-3
cdr3_length: 15
cdr3_aa: CASSRTSGNTDTQYF

d_call: NA
clone_size: NA
v_call: TRBV5-1
j_call: TRBJ2-7
cdr3_length: 14
cdr3_aa: CASSLEGFTYEQYF